The clone carrying this TCR beta chain occurred a few times. Its antigen is not known. TCRdb reanalysed the RACE reads using MiXCR and keeps one entry per CDR3 protein. The sample shows fewer than 100,000 distinct CDR3 sequences, 11% of them seen only once. These data originate in a study of human T cells and chemical hapten exposure. Broader study findings: PT1 expanded TCR counts correlated positively with patch test score.

The sample's time point: patch test 2, 6 weeks after DPC sensitization. Described treatment: therapeutic diphenylcyclopropenone sensitization with weekly scalp DPC. Each patch-test visit's blood sample preceded patch application. Germline CDR1 reads DFQATT; CDR2 reads SNEGSKA (reference sequence). This CDR3 is built from 12 residues. V was pared by 6 bases and J by 2 bases, with 7 bases between. This specimen consisted of whole blood, obtained in connection with sensitization to the hapten diphenylcyclopropenone (DPC). This clonotype was sampled from a man aged 18 to 30 with alopecia areata. Some clones in this sample may be carry-over from other donors' samples. The chain recombines TRBV20-1 with TRBJ1-4; D is ambiguous. CDR3: CSAQTTNEKLFF. The CDR3 DNA reads TGCAGTGCCCAGACCACTAATGAAAAACTGTTTTTT.